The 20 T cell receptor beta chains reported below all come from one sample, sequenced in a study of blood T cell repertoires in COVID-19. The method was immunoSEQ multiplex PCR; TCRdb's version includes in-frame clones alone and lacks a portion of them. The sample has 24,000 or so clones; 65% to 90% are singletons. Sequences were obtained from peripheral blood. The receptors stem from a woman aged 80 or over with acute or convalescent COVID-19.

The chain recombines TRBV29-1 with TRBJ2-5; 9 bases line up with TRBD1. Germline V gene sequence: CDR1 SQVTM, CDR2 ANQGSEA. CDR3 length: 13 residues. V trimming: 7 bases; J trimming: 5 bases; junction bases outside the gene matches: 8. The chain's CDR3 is CSAVGTGMETQYF. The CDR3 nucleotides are TGCAGCGCCGTTGGGACAGGGATGGAGACCCAGTACTTC. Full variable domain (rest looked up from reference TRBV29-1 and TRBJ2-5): SAVISQKPSRDICQRGTSLTIQCQVDSQVTMMFWYRQQPGQSLTLIATANQGSEATYESGFVIDKFPISRPNLTFSTLTVSNMSPEDSSIYLCSAVGTGMETQYFGPGTRLLVL.

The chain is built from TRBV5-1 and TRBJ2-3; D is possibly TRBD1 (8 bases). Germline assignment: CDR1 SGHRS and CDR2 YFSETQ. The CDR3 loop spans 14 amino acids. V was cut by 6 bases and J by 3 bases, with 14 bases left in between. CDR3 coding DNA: TGCGCCAGCACCAACAGGGGGGGAACAGATACGCAGTATTTT. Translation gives CASTNRGGTDTQYF.

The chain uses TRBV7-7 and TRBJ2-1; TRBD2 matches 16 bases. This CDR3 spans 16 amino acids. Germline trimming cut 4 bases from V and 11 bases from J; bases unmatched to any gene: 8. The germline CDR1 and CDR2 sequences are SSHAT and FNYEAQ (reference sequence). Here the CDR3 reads CASSSGSGLAGGKQFF. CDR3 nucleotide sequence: TGTGCCAGCAGCTCGGGTTCGGGACTAGCGGGAGGGAAGCAGTTCTTC.

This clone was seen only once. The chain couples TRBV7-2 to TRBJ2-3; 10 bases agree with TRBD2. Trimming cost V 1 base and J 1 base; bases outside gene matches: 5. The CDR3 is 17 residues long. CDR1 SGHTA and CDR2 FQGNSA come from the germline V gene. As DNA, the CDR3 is TGTGCCAGCAGCTTAGAAATAGCGGGGGGCCGCACAGATACGCAGTATTTT. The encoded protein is CASSLEIAGGRTDTQYF.

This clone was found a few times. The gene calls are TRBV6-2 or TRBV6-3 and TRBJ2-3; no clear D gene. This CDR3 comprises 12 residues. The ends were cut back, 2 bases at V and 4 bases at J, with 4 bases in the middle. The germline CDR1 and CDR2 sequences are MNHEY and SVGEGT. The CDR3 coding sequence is TGTGCCAGCAGTTACGTAGCAGATACGCAGTATTTT. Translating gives CASSYVADTQYF.

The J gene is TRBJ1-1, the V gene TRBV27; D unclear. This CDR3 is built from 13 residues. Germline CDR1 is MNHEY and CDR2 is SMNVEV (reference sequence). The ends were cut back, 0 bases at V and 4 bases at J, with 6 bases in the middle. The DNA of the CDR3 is TGTGCCAGCAGTTTATCTGGGCTCACTGAAGCTTTCTTT. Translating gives CASSLSGLTEAFF.

The CDR3 loop reads CASSVEIISGNTIYF. The CDR3 DNA follows: TGTGCCAGCAGCGTAGAAATCATCTCTGGAAACACCATATATTTT. The V gene is TRBV9, the J gene TRBJ1-3; the D is unclear. This CDR3 has 15 amino acids. Trimming removed 0 bases at V and 0 bases at J, with 7 bases between. The germline V gene encodes CDR1 SGDLS and CDR2 YYNGEE.

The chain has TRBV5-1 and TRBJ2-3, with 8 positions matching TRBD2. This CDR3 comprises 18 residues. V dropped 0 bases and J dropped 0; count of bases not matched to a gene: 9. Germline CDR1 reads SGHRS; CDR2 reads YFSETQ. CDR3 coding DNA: TGCGCCAGCAGCTTGGGCCCTAAGCGGGGGACTAGCACAGATACGCAGTATTTT. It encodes CASSLGPKRGTSTDTQYF. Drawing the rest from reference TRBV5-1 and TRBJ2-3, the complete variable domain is KAGVTQTPRYLIKTRGQQVTLSCSPISGHRSVSWYQQTPGQGLQFLFEYFSETQRNKGNFPGRFSGRQFSNSRSEMNVSTLELGDSALYLCASSLGPKRGTSTDTQYFGPGTRLTVL.

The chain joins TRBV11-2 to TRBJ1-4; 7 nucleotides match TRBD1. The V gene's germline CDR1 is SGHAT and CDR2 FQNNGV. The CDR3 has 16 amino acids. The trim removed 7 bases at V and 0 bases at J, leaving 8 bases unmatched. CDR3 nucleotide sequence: TGTGCCAGCAAAAGGGACAGCCGCGCAACTAATGAAAAACTGTTTTTT. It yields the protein CASKRDSRATNEKLFF.

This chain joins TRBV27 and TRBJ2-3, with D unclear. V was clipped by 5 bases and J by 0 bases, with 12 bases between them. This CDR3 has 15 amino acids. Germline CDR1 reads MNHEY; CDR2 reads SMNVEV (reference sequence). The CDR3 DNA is TGTGCCAGCAGTCCGAGTTACTTTAGCACAGATACGCAGTATTTT. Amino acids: CASSPSYFSTDTQYF.

Here the CDR3 DNA reads TGTGCCAGCAGTTCTGGGCAGACCTACGAGCAGTACTTC. It encodes CASSSGQTYEQYF. The chain uses TRBV7-9 and TRBJ2-7; D unresolved. The germline gives CDR1 SEHNR, CDR2 FQNEAQ (reference sequence). There are 13 residues in the CDR3. The ends were cut back, 6 bases at V and 2 bases at J, with 11 bases in the middle.

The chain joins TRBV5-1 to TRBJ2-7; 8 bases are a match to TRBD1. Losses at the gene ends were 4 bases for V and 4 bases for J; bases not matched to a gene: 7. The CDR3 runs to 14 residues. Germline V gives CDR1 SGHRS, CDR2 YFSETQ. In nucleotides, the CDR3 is TGCGCCAGCAGCACCGGACAGGGCGGTTACGAGCAGTACTTC. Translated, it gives CASSTGQGGYEQYF.

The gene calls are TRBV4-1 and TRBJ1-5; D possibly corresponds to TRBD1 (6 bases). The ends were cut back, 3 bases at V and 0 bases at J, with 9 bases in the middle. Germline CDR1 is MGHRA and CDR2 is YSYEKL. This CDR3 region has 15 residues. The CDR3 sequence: CASSQMTGSNQPQHF. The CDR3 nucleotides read TGCGCCAGCAGCCAGATGACAGGTAGCAATCAGCCCCAGCATTTT.

In DNA form, the CDR3 reads TGTGCCAGCAGCCAAGATCTTCTAGCGGGGGTCACAGATACGCAGTATTTT. This sequence encodes CASSQDLLAGVTDTQYF. This chain links TRBV3-1 (or the pseudogene TRBV3-2) with TRBJ2-3; 10 positions match TRBD2. The CDR3 sequence is 17 residues long. V lost 0 bases and J lost 2; bases outside the gene matches: 5. Germline CDR1 and CDR2: LGHDT and YNNKEL (reference sequence).

CDR3 bases: TGTGCCTGGGGGTATAGCAATCAGCCCCAGCATTTT. Encoded protein: CAWGYSNQPQHF. This chain joins TRBV30 and TRBJ1-5; D gene ambiguous. The V gene lost 5 bases and the J gene lost 0 bases, with 5 bases spanning the gap. The CDR3 runs 12 residues. Germline CDR1 reads GTSNPN; CDR2 reads SVGIG (reference sequence).

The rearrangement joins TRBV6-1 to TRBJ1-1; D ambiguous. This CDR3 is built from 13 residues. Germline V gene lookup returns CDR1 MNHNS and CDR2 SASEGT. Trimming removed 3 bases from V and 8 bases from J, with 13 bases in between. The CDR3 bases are TGTGCCAGCAGTGACCGGACTGAGTCGGAAGCTTTCTTT. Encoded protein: CASSDRTESEAFF.

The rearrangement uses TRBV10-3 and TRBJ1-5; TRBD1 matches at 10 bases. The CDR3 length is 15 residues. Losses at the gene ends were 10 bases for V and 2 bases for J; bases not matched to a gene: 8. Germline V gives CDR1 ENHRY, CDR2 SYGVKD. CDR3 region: CATGTGDGGNQPQHF. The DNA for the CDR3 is TGTGCCACCGGGACAGGGGATGGGGGCAATCAGCCCCAGCATTTT.

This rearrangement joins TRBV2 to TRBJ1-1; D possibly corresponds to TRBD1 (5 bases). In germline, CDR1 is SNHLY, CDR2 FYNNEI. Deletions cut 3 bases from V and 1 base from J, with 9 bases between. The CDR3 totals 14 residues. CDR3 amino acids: CASSEETGNTEAFF. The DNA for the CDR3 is TGTGCCAGCAGTGAGGAAACAGGGAACACTGAAGCTTTCTTT.

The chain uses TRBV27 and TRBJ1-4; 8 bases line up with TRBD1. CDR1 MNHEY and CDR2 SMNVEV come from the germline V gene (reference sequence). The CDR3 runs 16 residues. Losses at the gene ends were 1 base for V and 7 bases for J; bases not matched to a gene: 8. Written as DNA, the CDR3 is TGTGCCAGCAGTTTATATCATCAGGGGGCTGTTGAAAAACTGTTTTTT. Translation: CASSLYHQGAVEKLFF. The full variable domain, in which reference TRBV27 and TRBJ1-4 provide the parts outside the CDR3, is EAQVTQNPRYLITVTGKKLTVTCSQNMNHEYMSWYRQDPGLGLRQIYYSMNVEVTDKGDVPEGYKVSRKEKRNFPLILESPSPNQTSLYFCASSLYHQGAVEKLFFGSGTQLSVL.

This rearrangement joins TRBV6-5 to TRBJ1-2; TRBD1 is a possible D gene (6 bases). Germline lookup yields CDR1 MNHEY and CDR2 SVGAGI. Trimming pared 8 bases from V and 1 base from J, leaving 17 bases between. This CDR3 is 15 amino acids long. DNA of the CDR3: TGTGCCAGCCTCCGGACAGTTACCGATAACTATGGCTACACCTTC. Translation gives CASLRTVTDNYGYTF.